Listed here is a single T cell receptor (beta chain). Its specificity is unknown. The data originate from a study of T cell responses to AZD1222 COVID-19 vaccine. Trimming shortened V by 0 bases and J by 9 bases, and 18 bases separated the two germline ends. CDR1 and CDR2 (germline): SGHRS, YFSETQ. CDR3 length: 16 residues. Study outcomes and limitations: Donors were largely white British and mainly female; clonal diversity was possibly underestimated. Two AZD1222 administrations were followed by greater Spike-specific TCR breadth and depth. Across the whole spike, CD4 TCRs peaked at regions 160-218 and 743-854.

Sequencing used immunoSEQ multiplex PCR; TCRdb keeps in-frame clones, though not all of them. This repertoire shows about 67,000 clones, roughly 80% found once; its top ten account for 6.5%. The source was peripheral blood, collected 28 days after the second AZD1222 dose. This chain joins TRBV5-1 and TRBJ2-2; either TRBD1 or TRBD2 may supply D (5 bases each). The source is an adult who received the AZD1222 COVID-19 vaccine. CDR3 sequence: CASSLAGLPGTRELFF. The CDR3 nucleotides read TGCGCCAGCAGCTTGGCCGGGCTTCCCGGGACCAGGGAGCTGTTTTTT.